This T cell receptor beta chain was observed in a study of T cell repertoires in cytomegalovirus infection. This clonotype was recorded a few times. Each CDR3 protein is one row after TCRdb ran MiXCR on the reads. The sample lists approximately 700,000 distinct CDR3 sequences, less than 40% occurring once. V lost 1 base, J lost 7 bases, and 5 bases stayed unmatched. Germline assignment: CDR1 MGHRA and CDR2 YSYEKL. The CDR3 length is 15 residues. The chain recombines TRBV4-1 with TRBJ1-4; 8 positions agree with TRBD1. This receptor was taken from a human donor in good health (CMV status not recorded). Some clones in this sample may be carry-over from other donors' samples. Specimen: PBMCs. CDR3 sequence (DNA): TGCGCCAGCAGCCAAGGGACAGGGTGGGTTGAAAAACTGTTTTTT. This codes for CASSQGTGWVEKLFF.